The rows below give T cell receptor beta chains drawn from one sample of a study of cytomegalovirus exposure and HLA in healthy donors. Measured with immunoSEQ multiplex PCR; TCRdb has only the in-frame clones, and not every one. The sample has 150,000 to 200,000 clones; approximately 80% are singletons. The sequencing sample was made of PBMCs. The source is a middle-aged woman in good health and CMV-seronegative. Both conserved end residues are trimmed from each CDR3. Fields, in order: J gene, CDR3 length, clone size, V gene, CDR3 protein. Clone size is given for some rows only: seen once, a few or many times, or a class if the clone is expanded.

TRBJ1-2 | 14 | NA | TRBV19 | ASSREFWQGVGGYT
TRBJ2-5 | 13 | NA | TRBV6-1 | ASTVTTGFVETQY
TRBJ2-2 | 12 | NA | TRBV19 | ASSMVQNTGELF
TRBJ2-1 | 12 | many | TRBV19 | ASSLRLASNEQF
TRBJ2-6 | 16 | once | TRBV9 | ASSIGLAGEPGANVLT
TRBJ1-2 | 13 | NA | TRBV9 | ASSPPGQGVGGYT
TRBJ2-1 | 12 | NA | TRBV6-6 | ASELRGPNGGQF
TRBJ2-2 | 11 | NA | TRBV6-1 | ASIRVNTGELF
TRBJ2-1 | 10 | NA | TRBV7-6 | ASSSLGVAEF
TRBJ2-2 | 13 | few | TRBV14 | ASSHGTGPTGELF
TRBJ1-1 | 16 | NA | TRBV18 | ASSRSVGGTGYSTEAF
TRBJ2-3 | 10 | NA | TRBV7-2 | ASSLIVDTQY
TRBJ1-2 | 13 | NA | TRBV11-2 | ASSLPGTGNYGYT
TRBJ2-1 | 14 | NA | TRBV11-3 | ASSLDGREGRDEQF
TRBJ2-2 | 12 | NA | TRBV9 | ASSPGTSGAELF
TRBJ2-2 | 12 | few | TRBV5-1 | ASSPGVNTGELF
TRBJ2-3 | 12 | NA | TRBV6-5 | ASSYDHAADTQY
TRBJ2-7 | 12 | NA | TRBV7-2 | ASSVGIRGSEQY
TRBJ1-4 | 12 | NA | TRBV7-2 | ASSLASENEKLF
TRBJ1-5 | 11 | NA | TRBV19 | ASSGTGNQPQH
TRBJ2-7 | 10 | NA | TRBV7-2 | ASSPSSYEQY
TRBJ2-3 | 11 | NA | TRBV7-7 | ASAASGTDTQY
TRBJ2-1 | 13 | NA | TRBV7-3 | ASSPRQASYNEQF
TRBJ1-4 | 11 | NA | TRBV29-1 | SVEGGSREKLF
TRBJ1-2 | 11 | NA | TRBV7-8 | ASSTTENYGYT
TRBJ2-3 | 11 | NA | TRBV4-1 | ASSQDLAGVPD
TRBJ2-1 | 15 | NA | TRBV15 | ATSRDLRGRASNEQF
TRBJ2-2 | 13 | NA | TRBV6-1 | ASSSAGGVTGELF
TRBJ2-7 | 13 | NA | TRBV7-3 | ASSSSAGGSYEQY
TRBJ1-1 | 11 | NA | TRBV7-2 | ATSTVRNTEAF
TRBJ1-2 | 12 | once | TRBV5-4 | ASSPKQGSYGYT
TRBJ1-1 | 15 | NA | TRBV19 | ASSITRDRGRFTEAF
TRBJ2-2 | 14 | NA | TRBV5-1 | ASRLGSSGNTGELF
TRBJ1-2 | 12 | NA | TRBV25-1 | ASSDRDSNYGYT
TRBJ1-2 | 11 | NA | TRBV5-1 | ASSPATGSGYT
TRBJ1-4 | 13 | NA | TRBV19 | ASSKSVLSNEKLF
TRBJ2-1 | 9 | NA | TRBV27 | ASSLYGEQF
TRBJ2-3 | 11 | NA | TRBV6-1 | ASTWTTTDTQY
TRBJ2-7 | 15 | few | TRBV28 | ASSYNRGSPGSYEQY
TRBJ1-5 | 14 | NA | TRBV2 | ASSELGAGGNQPQH
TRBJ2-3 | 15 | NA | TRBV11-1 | ASSSVDRGGGTDTQY